This T cell receptor beta chain was captured by sequencing in a study of cytomegalovirus exposure and HLA in healthy donors. V lost 3 bases and J lost 15, with 13 bases in between. CDR3 length equals 11 residues. Germline V CDR1 and CDR2: SGHRS, YFSETQ. Use of 60 Vbeta and 13 Jbeta primers characterized the PCR. Clones were read by immunoSEQ multiplex PCR, and TCRdb kept only the in-frame ones, dropping some. The sample contains approximately 140,000 clones, roughly 78% of which appear only once. The chain is built from TRBV5-1 and TRBJ2-1; tentative D call: TRBD1 (5 bases). This receptor was taken from a middle-aged man in good health and CMV-seropositive. The specimen was PBMCs. The CDR3: CASSWGQVLFF. The CDR3 DNA sequence: TGCGCCAGCAGCTGGGGCCAGGTGCTGTTCTTC.